The 6 T cell receptor beta chains presented below share a single source sample, sequenced in a study of blood T cell repertoires in COVID-19. The protocol was immunoSEQ multiplex PCR, while the TCRdb copy is restricted to in-frame clones and leaves out a portion. Here the sample spans roughly 150,000 clones, approximately 88% being singletons. Sequenced material: PBMCs or T cells enriched from blood (not recorded which). These receptors were taken from a man in his 70s who had been exposed to COVID-19.

The genes are TRBV29-1 and TRBJ1-5, with 7 bases matching TRBD1. J gave up 3 bases and V 4 bases, and 3 bases lay outside the gene matches. Looked up from germline, CDR1 is SQVTM and CDR2 is ANQGSEA. The CDR3 loop spans 13 amino acids. CDR3 in DNA: TGCAGCGTTGCACAGGGGAACAATCAGCCCCAGCATTTT. Protein: CSVAQGNNQPQHF.

The rearrangement joins TRBV7-2 to TRBJ1-1; D remains unclear. The CDR3 has 14 residues. Germline V lookup: CDR1 SGHTA, CDR2 FQGNSA. The ends were cut back, 2 bases at V and 0 bases at J, with 7 bases in the middle. The chain's CDR3 is CASSLTRLNTEAFF. CDR3 bases: TGTGCCAGCAGCTTAACCAGGTTGAACACTGAAGCTTTCTTT.

This clone was found a few times. This chain joins TRBV6-5 and TRBJ2-7, with unresolved D. Per germline, CDR1 MNHEY and CDR2 SVGAGI. Trimming removed 0 bases at V and 5 bases at J, with 8 bases between. CDR3 size: 13 residues. In nucleotides, the CDR3 is TGTGCCAGCAGTTACTCAGGAGTCAACGAGCAGTACTTC. Translation: CASSYSGVNEQYF.

This clone has more than one count but fewer than ten. This rearrangement joins TRBV7-6 to TRBJ2-7; 8 nucleotides match TRBD1. There are 14 residues in the CDR3. V gave up 5 bases and J gave up 3 bases; unmatched junction bases: 6. Germline CDR1 reads SGHVS; CDR2 reads FNYEAQ. The CDR3 loop reads CASSPRTGIYEQYF. CDR3 coding DNA: TGTGCCAGCAGCCCTCGGACAGGGATCTACGAGCAGTACTTC.

The chain recombines TRBV7-9 with TRBJ2-1, with TRBD1 matching over 8 bases. Germline values: CDR1 SEHNR, CDR2 FQNEAQ (reference sequence). The ends lost 6 bases at V and 3 bases at J; junction bases unmatched: 7. The CDR3 loop spans 15 amino acids. CDR3 DNA sequence: TGTGCCAGCAGTCCGATCAGGGGGCTCTACAATGAGCAGTTCTTC. Its translation: CASSPIRGLYNEQFF.

This chain joins TRBV27 and TRBJ2-6; D is unresolved. With 5 bases removed from V and 4 bases from J, the gap between germline ends came to 9 bases. Per the germline V gene, CDR1 is MNHEY and CDR2 is SMNVEV (reference sequence). CDR3 length: 14 amino acids. DNA for the CDR3: TGTGCCAGCAGTCCACGCCGGGGGGCCAACGTCCTGACTTTC. The encoded protein is CASSPRRGANVLTF. Variable domain in full (rest from reference TRBV27 and TRBJ2-6): EAQVTQNPRYLITVTGKKLTVTCSQNMNHEYMSWYRQDPGLGLRQIYYSMNVEVTDKGDVPEGYKVSRKEKRNFPLILESPSPNQTSLYFCASSPRRGANVLTFGAGSRLTVL.